This T cell receptor beta chain appears in the sequencing data of a study of blood T cell repertoires in COVID-19. Study context: Material from acute and convalescent COVID-19 was sourced from the United States, Italy and Spain. T cells, B-cell-depleted T cells, or PBMCs supplied cDNA or gDNA.

Under the authors' procedure: Amplification of reference gene primers was used by the study to estimate nucleated cell counts. Assay used: immunoSEQ multiplex PCR; TCRdb lists only in-frame clones, some missing. The V and J calls and the clone size are those of that table, but D and trimming were determined from the DNA. The repertoire has under 150,000 clones, around 78% of them found once; the top ten carry 2% to 2.5%. There are 16 residues in the CDR3. Deletions cut 0 bases from V and 1 base from J, with 12 bases between. The V gene's germline CDR1 is MGHRA and CDR2 YSYEKL. Sequencing input: peripheral blood. The TCR was taken from a man aged 25-45 years with acute or convalescent COVID-19. This chain links TRBV4-1 with TRBJ1-1; D is ambiguous. DNA for the CDR3: TGCGCCAGCAGCCAAGAAGCGGCAGCCCGGAACACTGAAGCTTTCTTT. It translates to CASSQEAAARNTEAFF.